The 8 T cell receptor beta chains in this list originate from one sample, sequenced in a study of blood T cells in healthy people across ages. Using a J-beta primer mix together with a sample-barcoded 5' primer, a second PCR was run for about 7 to 12 cycles. TCRdb itself ran the 5' RACE reads through MiXCR, one entry per CDR3 protein. The sample includes approximately 1,100,000 distinct CDR3 sequences, more than 35% seen only once; the top ten take approximately 17%. Sequenced material: blood. Receptor source: a woman aged 55-69 years in good health.

V gene TRBV30 combines with J gene TRBJ2-7; D unresolved. The germline V and J ends were trimmed by 7 bases and 1 base, with 20 bases remaining between them. CDR1 GTSNPN and CDR2 SVGIG come from the germline V gene (reference sequence). This CDR3 has 15 residues. CDR3 in DNA: TGTGCCTCGACCGTAACGTCCGGTTGGTCCTACGAGCAGTACTTC. This codes for CASTVTSGWSYEQYF.

This chain links TRBV15 with TRBJ1-2; 9 nucleotides match TRBD1. CDR1 is LNHNV and CDR2 is YYDKDF in the germline V gene (reference sequence). The CDR3 covers 16 residues. Germline trimming cut 5 bases from V and 7 bases from J; bases unmatched to any gene: 14. This CDR3 reads CATSYRPGTGIGGYTF. In DNA form, the CDR3 reads TGTGCCACCAGCTATCGTCCCGGGACAGGGATCGGTGGCTACACCTTC.

The V gene is TRBV12-3 or TRBV12-4, the J gene TRBJ2-1; 7 nucleotides line up with TRBD1. The CDR3 is 14 amino acids. The J segment lost 6 bases and the V segment lost 8 bases, leaving 10 bases of the junction unmatched. CDR3 sequence: CASSSGTVTNEQFF. The CDR3 DNA is TGTGCCAGCTCGTCCGGGACAGTCACCAATGAGCAGTTCTTC.

The sample holds a few counts of this clonotype. The chain joins TRBV12-3 or TRBV12-4 to TRBJ1-2; D remains unclear. V was shortened by 6 bases and J by 2 bases, with 16 bases between the two germline ends. The CDR3 has 15 amino acids. This CDR3 reads CASSGTRDSNYGYTF. For the CDR3, the DNA is TGTGCCAGCAGCGGAACACGCGATTCCAACTATGGCTACACCTTC.

The chain uses TRBV29-1 and TRBJ2-3; TRBD1 aligns across 8 bases. The germline CDR1 and CDR2 sequences are SQVTM and ANQGSEA. The CDR3 is 15 amino acids. Trimming removed 7 bases from V and 5 bases from J; junction bases left unmatched: 14. In nucleotides, the CDR3 is TGCAGCGCCAAAAGGTTGGGACAGGAAATAGATACGCAGTATTTT. Residues: CSAKRLGQEIDTQYF.

This chain links TRBV14 with TRBJ2-1, with D perhaps given as TRBD1 or TRBD2 (6 bases each). The J call is in doubt because the DNA end fits TRBJ2-7 better. This CDR3 contains 17 residues. Per the germline V gene, CDR1 is SGHDN and CDR2 is FVKESK. The CDR3 region is CASSQEELAERGNEQYF. The CDR3 coding sequence is TGTGCCAGCAGCCAAGAAGAACTAGCAGAAAGGGGGAATGAGCAGTACTTC.

The chain has TRBV18 and TRBJ2-5; TRBD2 matches at 8 bases. Germline loops: CDR1 KGHSH, CDR2 LQKENI. This CDR3 comprises 15 residues. V gave up 3 bases and J gave up 2 bases; unmatched junction bases: 5. The CDR3 DNA follows: TGTGCCAGCTCACCCCGACTAGCGTCTCAAGAGACCCAGTACTTC. Its translation is CASSPRLASQETQYF.

This chain uses TRBV10-3 with TRBJ2-5; 7 positions match TRBD2. This CDR3 is built from 13 residues. The germline V gene has CDR1 ENHRY and CDR2 SYGVKD. The junction had 7 bases not matched to a gene; V was cut back by 5 bases and J by 7 bases. For the CDR3, the DNA is TGTGCCATCAGTCCCGGGACTACGGGGACCCAGTACTTC. Protein: CAISPGTTGTQYF.